This TCR beta chain was observed in a study of response to subunit inactivated influenza vaccine. With 8 bases removed from V and 4 bases from J, the gap between germline ends came to 15 bases. The CDR3 is 14 residues long. One entry per CDR3 protein results from TCRdb running MiXCR on the RT-PCR reads. This repertoire shows a few hundred thousand distinct CDR3 sequences, approximately 11% found once; its top ten account for approximately 11%. These data were also reused for a study on T cells expressing NK-cell markers. From that paper: The authors made TCR beta cDNA libraries by 5'RACE template switching. This switching added a universal primer site and UMIs. HCMV serostatus: most of the eight sequenced donors positive, one negative. NKG2C+ dominant clonotype frequencies in six or seven donors were about 1.0-7.5% of CD8+ T cells. In a few donors, dominant clonotypes made up about 28.3-65% of CD3+CD56-NKG2C+ cells.

Sequenced material: PBMCs from blood, taken on the day of vaccination. The TCR originated in a middle-aged man who received an inactivated influenza vaccine. The genes are TRBV12-3 or TRBV12-4 and TRBJ1-3; D uncertain. CDR3 nucleotides: TGTGCCAGCTCCCGGGCGGCGGGAGGAAACACCATATATTTT. Encoded protein: CASSRAAGGNTIYF.